This TCR beta chain was profiled in a study of neurological immune-mediated disorders. General study points: The most TCR clonal expansion was seen in HTLV-1-associated myelopathy, and the least was seen in multiple sclerosis, which fell below healthy controls.

Synthesis of cDNA was performed by 5'RACE using 10-nucleotide random UMIs. Every sequencing run generated in excess of 180 million TCR-beta sequences. These sequences covered 15-18 subjects. TCRdb called the 5' RACE reads again in MiXCR, with one record for every CDR3 protein. The sample lists 35,000 or so distinct CDR3 sequences, 12% to 15% occurring once. This CDR3 spans 18 amino acids. CDR1 is SQVTM, CDR2 ANQGSEA, per germline. Trimming stripped 3 bases from V and 0 bases from J, with 18 bases between. Unsorted libraries used 2 million PBMCs kept at -80 degrees C. Regarding this clonotype: What it binds is not known.

This chain links TRBV29-1 with TRBJ2-6; possibly TRBD2 for D (5 bases). This TCR was sampled from a woman aged 50 to 65 with HTLV-1-associated myelopathy (HAM/TSP). What was sequenced was PBMCs. CDR3 nucleotide sequence: TGCAGCGTTGATGAGAACGGGGAGCCGACCTCTGGGGCCAACGTCCTGACTTTC. Its protein product is CSVDENGEPTSGANVLTF.